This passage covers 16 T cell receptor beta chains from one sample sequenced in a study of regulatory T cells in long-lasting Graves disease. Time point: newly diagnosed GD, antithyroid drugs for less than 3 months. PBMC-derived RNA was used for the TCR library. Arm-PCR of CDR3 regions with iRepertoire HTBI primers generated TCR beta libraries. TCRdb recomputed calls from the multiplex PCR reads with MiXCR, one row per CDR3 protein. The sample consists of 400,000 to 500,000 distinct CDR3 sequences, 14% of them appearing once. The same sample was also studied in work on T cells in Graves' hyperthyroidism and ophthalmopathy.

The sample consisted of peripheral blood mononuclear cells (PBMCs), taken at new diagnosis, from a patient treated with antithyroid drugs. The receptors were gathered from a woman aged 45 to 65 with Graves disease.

In DNA form, the CDR3 reads TGTGCCAGCAGGGAGGGAAACACCGGGGAGCTGTTTTTT. Translated: CASREGNTGELFF. V usage is TRBV6-1 and J usage is TRBJ2-2; D is possibly TRBD2 (6 bases). The germline gives CDR1 MNHNS, CDR2 SASEGT. The CDR3 totals 13 residues. V lost 6 bases to trimming and J lost 2 bases, with 7 bases between them.

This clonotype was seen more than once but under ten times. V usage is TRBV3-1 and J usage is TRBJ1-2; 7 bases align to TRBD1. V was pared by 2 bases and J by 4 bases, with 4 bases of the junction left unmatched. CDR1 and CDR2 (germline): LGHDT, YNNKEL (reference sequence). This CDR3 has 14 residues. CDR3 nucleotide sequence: TGTGCCAGCAGCCAAACACAGGGGAGCTATGGCTACACCTTC. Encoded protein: CASSQTQGSYGYTF.

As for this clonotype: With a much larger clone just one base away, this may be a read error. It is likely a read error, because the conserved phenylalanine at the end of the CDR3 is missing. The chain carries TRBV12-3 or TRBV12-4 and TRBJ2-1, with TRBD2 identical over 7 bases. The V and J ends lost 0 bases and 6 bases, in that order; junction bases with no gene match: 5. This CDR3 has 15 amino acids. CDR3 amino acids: CASSLAGTIPNEQFL. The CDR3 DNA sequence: TGTGCCAGCAGTTTAGCCGGGACTATTCCCAATGAGCAGTTCCTC.

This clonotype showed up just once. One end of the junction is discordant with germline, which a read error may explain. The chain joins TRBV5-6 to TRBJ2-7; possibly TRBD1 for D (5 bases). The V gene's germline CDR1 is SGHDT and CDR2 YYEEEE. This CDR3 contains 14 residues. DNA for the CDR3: TGTGCCAGCAGCTTTGCAGGGTTCTCCTACGAGCACTACTTC. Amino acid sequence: CASSFAGFSYEHYF. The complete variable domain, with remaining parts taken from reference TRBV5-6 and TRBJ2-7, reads DAGVTQSPTHLIKTRGQQVTLRCSPKSGHDTVSWYQQALGQGPQFIFQYYEEEERQRGNFPDRFSGHQFPNYSSELNVNALLLGDSALYLCASSFAGFSYEHYFGPGTRLTVT.

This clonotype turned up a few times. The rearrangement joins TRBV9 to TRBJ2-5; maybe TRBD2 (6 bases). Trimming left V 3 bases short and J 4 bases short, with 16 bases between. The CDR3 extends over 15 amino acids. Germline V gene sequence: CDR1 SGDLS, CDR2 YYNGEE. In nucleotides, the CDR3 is TGTGCCAGCAGCGGAAGGGAGGAGGAGAGAGAGACCCAGTACTTC. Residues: CASSGREEERETQYF.

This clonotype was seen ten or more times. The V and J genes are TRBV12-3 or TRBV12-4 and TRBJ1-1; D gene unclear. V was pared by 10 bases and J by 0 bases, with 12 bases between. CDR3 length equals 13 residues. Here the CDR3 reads CATGRTMNTEAFF. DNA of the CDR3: TGTGCCACCGGCAGAACCATGAACACTGAAGCTTTCTTT.

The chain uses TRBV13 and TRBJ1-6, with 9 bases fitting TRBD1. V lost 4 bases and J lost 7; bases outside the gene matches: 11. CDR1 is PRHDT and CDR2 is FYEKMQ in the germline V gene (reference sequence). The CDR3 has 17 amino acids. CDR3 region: CASSSRGLTGGNSPLHF. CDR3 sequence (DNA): TGTGCCAGCAGCTCTCGGGGACTGACAGGGGGGAATTCACCCCTCCACTTT.

This CDR3 is CAISVTSGRDSHNEQFF. The DNA for the CDR3 is TGTGCCATCAGTGTCACTAGCGGGAGGGATTCGCACAATGAGCAGTTCTTC. The chain couples TRBV10-3 to TRBJ2-1; 13 bases match TRBD2. This CDR3 is 17 amino acids long. The J segment lost 5 bases and the V segment lost 4 bases, leaving 8 bases of the junction unmatched. Germline V gives CDR1 ENHRY, CDR2 SYGVKD.

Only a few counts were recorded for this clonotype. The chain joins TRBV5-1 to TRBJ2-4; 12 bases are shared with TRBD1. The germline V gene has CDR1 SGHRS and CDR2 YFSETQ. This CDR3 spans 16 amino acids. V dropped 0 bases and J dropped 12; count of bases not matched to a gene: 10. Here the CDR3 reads CASSLGGGQGAANQYF. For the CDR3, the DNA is TGCGCCAGCAGCTTGGGAGGGGGACAGGGGGCGGCCAATCAGTACTTC.

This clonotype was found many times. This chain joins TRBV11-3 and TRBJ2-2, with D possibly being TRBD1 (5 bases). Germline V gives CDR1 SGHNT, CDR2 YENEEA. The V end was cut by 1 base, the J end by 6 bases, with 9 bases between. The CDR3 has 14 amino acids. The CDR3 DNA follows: TGTGCCAGCAGCTTAGGACAGATCCCCGGGGAGCTGTTTTTT. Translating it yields CASSLGQIPGELFF. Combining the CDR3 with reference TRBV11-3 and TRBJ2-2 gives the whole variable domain EAGVVQSPRYKIIEKKQPVAFWCNPISGHNTLYWYLQNLGQGPELLIRYENEEAVDDSQLPKDRFSAERLKGVDSTLKIQPAELGDSAVYLCASSLGQIPGELFFGEGSRLTVL.

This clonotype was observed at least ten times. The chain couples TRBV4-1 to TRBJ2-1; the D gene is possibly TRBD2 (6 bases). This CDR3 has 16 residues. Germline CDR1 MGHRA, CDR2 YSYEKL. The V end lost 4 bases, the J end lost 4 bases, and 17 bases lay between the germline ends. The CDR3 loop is CASSPGIGRRYNEQFF. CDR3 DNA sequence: TGCGCCAGCAGCCCCGGCATAGGGAGGCGATACAATGAGCAGTTCTTC.

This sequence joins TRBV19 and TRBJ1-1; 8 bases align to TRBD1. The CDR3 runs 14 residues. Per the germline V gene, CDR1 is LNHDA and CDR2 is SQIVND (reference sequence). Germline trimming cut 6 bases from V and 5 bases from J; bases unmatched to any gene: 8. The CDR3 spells CASSPRQGWTEAFF. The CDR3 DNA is TGTGCCAGTAGCCCAAGACAGGGGTGGACTGAAGCTTTCTTT.

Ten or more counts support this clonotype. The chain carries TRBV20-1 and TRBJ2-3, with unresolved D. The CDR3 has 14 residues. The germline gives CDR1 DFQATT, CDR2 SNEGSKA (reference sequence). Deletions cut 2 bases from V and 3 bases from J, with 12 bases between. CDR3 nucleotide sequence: TGCAGTGCTAGAATGGCACTTCGGACAGATACGCAGTATTTT. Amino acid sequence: CSARMALRTDTQYF.

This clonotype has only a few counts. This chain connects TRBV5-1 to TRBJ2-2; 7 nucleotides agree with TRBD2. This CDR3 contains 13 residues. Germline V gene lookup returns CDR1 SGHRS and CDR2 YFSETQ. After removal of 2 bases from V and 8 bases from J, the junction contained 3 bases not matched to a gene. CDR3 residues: CASSFGGRGELFF. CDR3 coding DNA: TGCGCCAGCAGCTTCGGCGGGAGAGGGGAGCTGTTTTTT.

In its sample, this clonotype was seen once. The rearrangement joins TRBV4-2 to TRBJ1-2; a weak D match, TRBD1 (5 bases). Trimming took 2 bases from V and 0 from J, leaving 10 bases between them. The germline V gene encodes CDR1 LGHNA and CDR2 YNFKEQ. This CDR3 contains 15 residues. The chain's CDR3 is CASSQLGGANYGYTF. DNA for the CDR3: TGTGCCAGCAGCCAACTTGGGGGGGCTAACTATGGCTACACCTTC.

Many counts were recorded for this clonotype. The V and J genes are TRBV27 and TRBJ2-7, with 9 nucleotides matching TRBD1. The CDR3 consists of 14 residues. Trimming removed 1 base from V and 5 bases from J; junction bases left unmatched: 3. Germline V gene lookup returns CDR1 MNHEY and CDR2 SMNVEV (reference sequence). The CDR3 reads CASSLWDRVHEQYF. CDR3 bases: TGTGCCAGCAGTTTATGGGACAGGGTCCACGAGCAGTACTTC.